The source of this TCR beta chain is a study of CD4 T cell repertoires in COVID-19. The ends were cut back, 0 bases at V and 1 base at J, with 7 bases in the middle. Germline assignment: CDR1 SEHNR and CDR2 FQNEAQ (reference sequence). The CDR3 sequence is 14 residues long. Profiled with immunoSEQ multiplex PCR; TCRdb holds only in-frame clones, not every one. The sample carries more than 65,000 clones, 83% recorded once. The sequence came from a human donor who had COVID-19. J is TRBJ2-7 and V is TRBV7-9, with a weak D call TRBD2 (5 bases). The sequencing here drew on CD4+ T cells from peripheral blood, taken after recovery from COVID-19. CDR3 in amino acids: CASSLAAGSYEQYF. Here the CDR3 DNA reads TGTGCCAGCAGCTTAGCGGCGGGTTCCTACGAGCAGTACTTC.